This T cell receptor beta chain is drawn from a study of control samples from healthy donors and cancer patients. V shed 8 bases and J shed 3 bases, with 11 bases lying between them. Germline lookup yields CDR1 MNHEY and CDR2 SVGAGI. The CDR3 has 13 amino acids. TCRdb keeps only in-frame clones here, not all; method: immunoSEQ multiplex PCR. The profile shows roughly 130,000 clones, over 85% of them singletons. The chain has TRBV6-5 and TRBJ1-5, with unresolved D. The receptor's source is a man aged 25-45 years in good health. The sample taken for sequencing was blood. For the CDR3, the DNA is TGTGCCAGCGTGGTTTCCCCCAATCAGCCCCAGCATTTT. Protein sequence: CASVVSPNQPQHF.